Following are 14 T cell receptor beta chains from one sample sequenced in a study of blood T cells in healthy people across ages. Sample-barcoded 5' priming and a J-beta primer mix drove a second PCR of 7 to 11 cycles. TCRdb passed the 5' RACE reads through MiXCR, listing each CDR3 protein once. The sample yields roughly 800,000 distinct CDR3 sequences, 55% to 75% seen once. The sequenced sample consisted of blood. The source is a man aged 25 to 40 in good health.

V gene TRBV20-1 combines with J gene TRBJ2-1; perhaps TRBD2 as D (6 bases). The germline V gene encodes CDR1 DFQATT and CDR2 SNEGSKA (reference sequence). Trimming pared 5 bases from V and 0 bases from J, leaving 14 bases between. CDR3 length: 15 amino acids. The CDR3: CSAGPGDFSYNEQFF. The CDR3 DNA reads TGCAGTGCTGGACCTGGGGACTTCTCCTACAATGAGCAGTTCTTC.

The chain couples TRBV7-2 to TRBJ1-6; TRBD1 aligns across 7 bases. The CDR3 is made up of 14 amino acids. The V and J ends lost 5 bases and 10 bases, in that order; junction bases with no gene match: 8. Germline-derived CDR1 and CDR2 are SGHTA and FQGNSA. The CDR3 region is CASSPRQGTSPLHF. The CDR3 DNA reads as TGTGCCAGCAGCCCTCGACAGGGTACCTCACCCCTCCACTTT.

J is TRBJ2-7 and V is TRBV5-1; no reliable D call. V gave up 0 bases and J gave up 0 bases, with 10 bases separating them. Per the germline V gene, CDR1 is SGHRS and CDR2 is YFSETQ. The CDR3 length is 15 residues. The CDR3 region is CASSLVSLSSYEQYF. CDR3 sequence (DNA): TGCGCCAGCAGCTTGGTTTCACTGAGCTCCTACGAGCAGTACTTC.

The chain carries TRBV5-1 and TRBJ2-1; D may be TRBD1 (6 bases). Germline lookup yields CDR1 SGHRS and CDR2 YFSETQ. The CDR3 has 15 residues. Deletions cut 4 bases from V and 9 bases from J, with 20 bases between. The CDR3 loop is CASSEGHRSMAEQFF. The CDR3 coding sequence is TGCGCCAGCAGCGAGGGACACAGAAGCATGGCTGAGCAGTTCTTC.

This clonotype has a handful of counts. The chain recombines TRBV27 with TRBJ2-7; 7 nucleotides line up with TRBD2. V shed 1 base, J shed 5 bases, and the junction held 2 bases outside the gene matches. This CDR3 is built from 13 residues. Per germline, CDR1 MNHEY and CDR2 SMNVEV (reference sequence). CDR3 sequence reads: CASSLLGGNEQYF. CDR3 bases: TGTGCCAGCAGTTTATTGGGGGGGAACGAGCAGTACTTC.

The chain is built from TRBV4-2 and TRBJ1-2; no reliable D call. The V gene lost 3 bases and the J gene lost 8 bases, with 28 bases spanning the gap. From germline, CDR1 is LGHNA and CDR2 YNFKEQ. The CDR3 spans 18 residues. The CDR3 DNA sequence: TGTGCCAGCAGCCAGAACACCGGGTCCTCTGGCCCCGCTGGGGGCTACACCTTC. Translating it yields CASSQNTGSSGPAGGYTF.

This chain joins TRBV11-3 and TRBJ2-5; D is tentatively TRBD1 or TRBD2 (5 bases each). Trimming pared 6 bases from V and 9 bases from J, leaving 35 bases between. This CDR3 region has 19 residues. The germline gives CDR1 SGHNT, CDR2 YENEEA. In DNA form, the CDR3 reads TGTGCCAGCAGGCGCTCGGCATGGGGCGACCTCAACCGACTCGGGGCCCAGTACTTC. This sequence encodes CASRRSAWGDLNRLGAQYF.

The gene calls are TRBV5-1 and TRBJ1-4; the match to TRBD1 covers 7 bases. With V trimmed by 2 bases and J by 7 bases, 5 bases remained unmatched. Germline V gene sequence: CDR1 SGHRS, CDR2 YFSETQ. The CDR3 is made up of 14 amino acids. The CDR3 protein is CASSFTGDVEKLFF. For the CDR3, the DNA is TGCGCCAGCAGCTTCACAGGGGACGTTGAAAAACTGTTTTTT.

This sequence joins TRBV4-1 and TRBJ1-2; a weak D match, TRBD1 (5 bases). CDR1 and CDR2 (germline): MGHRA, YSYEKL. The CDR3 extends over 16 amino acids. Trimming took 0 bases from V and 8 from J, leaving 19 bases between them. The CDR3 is CASSQEDSGLSYGYTF. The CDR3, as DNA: TGCGCCAGCAGCCAAGAAGACAGTGGGCTATCCTACGGCTACACCTTC.

The CDR3 DNA follows: TGTGCCAGCAGTTACTCACCTGCCACCGGGGAGCTGTTTTTT. Amino acids: CASSYSPATGELFF. This chain joins TRBV6-5 and TRBJ2-2, with D hard to call. Trimming removed 0 bases at V and 4 bases at J, with 6 bases between. Germline V gene sequence: CDR1 MNHEY, CDR2 SVGAGI. This CDR3 region has 14 residues.

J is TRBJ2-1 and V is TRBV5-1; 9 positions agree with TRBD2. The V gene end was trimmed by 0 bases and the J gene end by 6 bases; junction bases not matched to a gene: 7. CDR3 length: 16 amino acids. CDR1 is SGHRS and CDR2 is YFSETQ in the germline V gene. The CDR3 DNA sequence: TGCGCCAGCAGCTTGGCCCAGACTAGCGGTCTCAATGAGCAGTTCTTC. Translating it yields CASSLAQTSGLNEQFF.

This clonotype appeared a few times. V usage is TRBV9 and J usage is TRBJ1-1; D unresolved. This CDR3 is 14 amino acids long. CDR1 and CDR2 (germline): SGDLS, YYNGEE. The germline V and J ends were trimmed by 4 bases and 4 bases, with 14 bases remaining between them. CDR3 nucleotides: TGTGCCAGCAGCCCGCGGACCCTAATCACTGAAGCTTTCTTT. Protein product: CASSPRTLITEAFF.

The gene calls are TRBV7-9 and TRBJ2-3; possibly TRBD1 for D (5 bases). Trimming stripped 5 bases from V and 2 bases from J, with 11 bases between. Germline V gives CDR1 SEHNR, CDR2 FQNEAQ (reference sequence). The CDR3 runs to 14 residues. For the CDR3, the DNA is TGTGCCAGCAGCCCGCTGACAGTCACAGATACGCAGTATTTT. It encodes CASSPLTVTDTQYF.

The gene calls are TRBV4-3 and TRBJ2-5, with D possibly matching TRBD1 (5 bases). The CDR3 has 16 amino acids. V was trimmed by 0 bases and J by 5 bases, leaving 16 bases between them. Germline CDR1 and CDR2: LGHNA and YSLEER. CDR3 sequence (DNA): TGCGCCAGCAGCCAAGAAGTCGCGCCTGGGGCGGAGACCCAGTACTTC. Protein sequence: CASSQEVAPGAETQYF.